Detailed here is one TCR beta chain. The data belong to a study of control samples from healthy donors and cancer patients. Only in-frame clones appear in the TCRdb table, and some are missing; sequencing was by immunoSEQ multiplex PCR. The sample consists of around 140,000 clones, about 93% of them appearing once. V was pared by 6 bases and J by 7 bases, with 17 bases of the junction left unmatched. CDR1 is SQVTM, CDR2 ANQGSEA, per germline. There are 16 residues in the CDR3. Sequencing used blood. The TCR sequence derives from a man aged 40-55 years in good health. This chain links TRBV29-1 with TRBJ2-7; TRBD1 matches 11 bases. The CDR3 region has the DNA TGCAGCGTGTACAAACCGGGACAGGGGGGTCTGGAGGAGCAGTACTTC. It translates to CSVYKPGQGGLEEQYF.